This T cell receptor beta chain was identified during a study of blood T cell repertoires in COVID-19 (dated by TCRdb to about 2020). Study-wide context: Collaborator samples came from the United States, Italy and Spain and covered acute and convalescent phases of COVID-19. Where HLA class I and class II types were available, the types were taken from metadata supplied by the sample provider, not from assay-based typing. Samples came from the ongoing ImmuneRACE study (first 160 participants) plus 1,254 subjects from 6 global collaborators. The prospective study material was composed of cDNA or gDNA derived from T cells, B-cell-depleted T cells, or PBMCs. A freely available public database, intended as a resource for researchers studying the immune response to SARS-CoV-2, is where the repertoires were released. The dataset comprised deeply sampled blood TCRbeta repertoires from subjects exposed to, actively infected with, or recovered from COVID-19. Sample metadata almost always included a de-identified subject ID, COVID-19 status, age in years and sex.

Each collaborating institution followed its own protocols to collect whole blood in K2EDTA tubes. Collaborator samples were shipped for TCRbeta analysis as frozen whole blood, isolated PBMCs, or DNA extracted from either sample type. The germline V gene (reference sequence) supplies CDR1 LGHDT and CDR2 YNNKEL. Deletion took 1 base off V and 3 bases off J, with a span of 7 bases between the germline ends. The CDR3 spans 14 residues, from the cysteine through the phenylalanine. CDR3 DNA only is kept here, 42 bases in frame from base 1. TCRbeta CDR3 regions were amplified from genomic DNA by means of the immunoSEQ Assay, a bias-controlled multiplex PCR. The paper's data handling went like this. The number of nucleated cells in each sample was estimated by amplification of reference gene primers within the assay. To quantify the absolute abundance of each unique TCRbeta CDR3 rearrangement, sequence reads were collapsed and filtered. For each sample, productive Simpson clonality was calculated as the square root of Simpson's diversity index over productive rearrangements. TCRdb re-hosts the immuneACCESS table, in-frame sequences only. Its copies lack some clones; in the studies checked, an unresolved V gene accounts for under half of them, and the cause for the rest is not known. That table supplies the V and J calls and clone size; D and trimming were determined from the DNA. This sample gives about 86,000 clones in total; around 87% of them show up just once. The ten largest make up under 1.2% of the sample.

Comments on this clone: What antigen it recognizes has not been identified. No base quality values were provided; no much bigger clone lies one nucleotide off. This specimen includes other DNA sequences encoding the same CDR3.

What the research found in general, with its limitations: How much clinical and demographic metadata was included differed by source and by participant, and the metadata was provided uncurated.

The sequence links TRBV3-1 (or the pseudogene TRBV3-2) to TRBJ1-3; no D segment can be confidently identified. Sequencing input: peripheral blood. This sequence originates from a human donor in a cohort sampled during active COVID-19. The base sequence is TGTGCCAGCAGCCAAGGGTCAGGTGGAAACACCATATATTTT. Its translation reads: CASSQGSGGNTIYF.